These T cell receptor beta chains were read from a single sample in a study of cytomegalovirus exposure and HLA in healthy donors. Repertoires were generated with immunoSEQ multiplex PCR, while TCRdb's copy carries only in-frame clones and drops some. The sample contains some 120,000 clones, approximately 95% of which appear only once. The sequencing input was PBMCs. The receptor source for this set is a man between 18 and 29 years old in good health and CMV-seronegative. Both conserved end residues are part of each CDR3. The order of the fields is D gene, clone size, V gene, J gene, CDR3 protein, CDR3 DNA. The D gene is left open where the match is weak. For some rows the clone size is stated as once, few or many, or as a class when expanded; others skip it.

>.|.|TRBV27|TRBJ2-7
CASSLWGGEQYF
TGTGCCAGCAGTTTATGGGGAGGCGAGCAGTACTTC
>.|.|TRBV7-2|TRBJ2-2
CASSLLATVTGELFF
TGTGCCAGCAGCTTGCTAGCTACAGTAACCGGGGAGCTGTTTTTT
>.|.|TRBV6-4|TRBJ1-5
CASRVTVHQPQHF
TGTGCCAGCAGGGTCACGGTTCATCAGCCCCAGCATTTT
>TRBD1|.|TRBV6-6|TRBJ2-5
CASSYPGQEETQYF
TGTGCCAGCAGTTACCCTGGACAGGAGGAGACCCAGTACTTC
>TRBD1|.|TRBV7-8|TRBJ2-7
CASSQGQGLGEQYF
TGTGCCAGCAGCCAAGGACAGGGGTTGGGGGAGCAGTACTTC
>.|.|TRBV30|TRBJ2-5
CAWGRQELVTQYF
TGTGCCTGGGGAAGACAGGAGTTGGTGACCCAGTACTTC
>.|.|TRBV7-7|TRBJ1-5
CASSLGEGQPQHF
TGTGCCAGCAGCTTAGGCGAGGGTCAGCCCCAGCATTTT
>.|.|TRBV6-1|TRBJ2-7
CASSLIGSAVDEQYF
TGTGCCAGCAGCCTTATTGGGTCCGCGGTTGACGAGCAGTACTTC
>TRBD1|.|TRBV4-1|TRBJ1-1
CASSPWTGKATEAFF
TGCGCCAGCAGCCCCTGGACAGGCAAGGCAACTGAAGCTTTCTTT
>TRBD2|.|TRBV7-9|TRBJ2-7
CASTHSGRAHEQYF
TGTGCCAGCACCCATAGCGGGAGGGCCCACGAGCAGTACTTC
>.|.|TRBV5-1|TRBJ1-3
CASSLAQAGAGNTIYF
TGCGCCAGCAGCTTGGCCCAGGCTGGTGCGGGAAACACCATATATTTT
>.|.|TRBV14|TRBJ1-2
CASSQAWGALDYGYTF
TGTGCCAGCAGCCAAGCATGGGGCGCACTTGACTATGGCTACACCTTC
>.|.|TRBV30|TRBJ1-4
CAWRPPWEGLSGKLFF
TGTGCCTGGAGGCCCCCCTGGGAGGGCCTCTCTGGAAAACTGTTTTTT
>.|.|TRBV9|TRBJ2-6
CASIGGANVLTF
TGTGCCAGCATCGGGGGGGCCAACGTCCTGACTTTC
>.|.|TRBV5-8|TRBJ2-3
CASTRSQAGTDTQYF
TGTGCCAGCACCCGGTCACAGGCGGGCACAGATACGCAGTATTTT
>TRBD1|.|TRBV15|TRBJ2-1
CATSRDREVPLYNEQFF
TGTGCCACCAGCAGGGACAGGGAGGTCCCTCTCTACAATGAGCAGTTCTTC
>.|.|TRBV27|TRBJ2-3
CASSLSSSVGAETDTQYF
TGTGCCAGCAGTTTATCGTCGTCGGTGGGAGCAGAGACAGATACGCAGTATTTT
>TRBD1|.|TRBV4-3|TRBJ2-7
CASSQDRGTGLYEQYF
TGCGCCAGCAGCCAAGATCGGGGGACAGGTCTCTACGAGCAGTACTTC
>.|.|TRBV5-1|TRBJ2-7
CASSWPDQTGVPSYEQYF
TGCGCCAGCAGCTGGCCAGACCAGACGGGGGTCCCCTCCTACGAGCAGTACTTC
>TRBD2|.|TRBV30|TRBJ2-1
CAWNAGGGLLLDEQFF
TGTGCCTGGAATGCGGGAGGGGGACTACTGTTGGATGAGCAGTTCTTC
>.|.|TRBV7-2|TRBJ2-7
CASSLAGAMTYEQYF
TGTGCCAGCAGCTTAGCAGGGGCGATGACCTACGAGCAGTACTTC
>TRBD2|.|TRBV28|TRBJ2-1
CASGTSGRTEQFF
TGTGCCAGCGGGACTAGCGGGAGGACTGAGCAGTTCTTC
>TRBD1|.|TRBV15|TRBJ2-5
CATSRTGTDQETQYF
TGTGCCACCAGCAGAACCGGGACAGACCAAGAGACCCAGTACTTC
>TRBD1|.|TRBV30|TRBJ1-5
CAWSVRRGIQGASNQPQHF
TGTGCCTGGAGTGTACGTCGGGGCATACAGGGGGCGAGCAATCAGCCCCAGCATTTT
>TRBD2|.|TRBV19|TRBJ2-2
CASSPGGLAAGELFF
TGTGCCAGTAGTCCCGGGGGACTAGCGGCCGGGGAGCTGTTTTTT
>.|.|TRBV25-1|TRBJ2-1
CASSVLVGEQFF
TGTGCCAGCAGTGTACTAGTTGGCGAGCAGTTCTTC
>TRBD2|.|TRBV5-1|TRBJ2-7
CASSLGTSGITYEQYF
TGCGCCAGCAGCCTAGGGACTAGCGGGATTACCTACGAGCAGTACTTC
>.|.|TRBV28|TRBJ2-2
CASSFKGVGGELFF
TGTGCCAGCAGTTTCAAAGGGGTCGGCGGGGAGCTGTTTTTT
>TRBD1|.|TRBV30|TRBJ2-7
CGWDRGRTYEQYF
TGTGGCTGGGACAGGGGAAGGACCTACGAGCAGTACTTC
>TRBD1|.|TRBV5-1|TRBJ2-5
CASSFPTPGQGASETQYF
TGCGCCAGCAGCTTCCCGACCCCTGGACAGGGGGCCTCGGAGACCCAGTACTTC
>TRBD1|once|TRBV23-1|TRBJ1-2
CASSPWEQGVSGYTF
TGCGCCAGCAGTCCCTGGGAGCAGGGGGTAAGTGGCTACACCTTC
>TRBD2|.|TRBV5-1|TRBJ2-1
CASSLATSGGNEQFF
TGCGCCAGCAGCTTGGCGACTAGCGGGGGCAATGAGCAGTTCTTC
>.|.|TRBV11-2|TRBJ2-1
CASSLVGGYNEQFF
TGTGCCAGCAGCTTAGTCGGCGGCTACAATGAGCAGTTCTTC
>TRBD2|.|TRBV25-1|TRBJ2-7
CASTPRTSGSYEQYF
TGTGCCAGCACCCCAAGGACTAGCGGGAGTTACGAGCAGTACTTC
>.|.|TRBV7-2|TRBJ2-7
CASSLRGGLTYEQYF
TGTGCCAGCAGCTTAAGGGGGGGACTAACCTACGAGCAGTACTTC
>TRBD1|.|TRBV19|TRBJ1-5
CASSMGQNNQPQHF
TGTGCCAGTAGTATGGGACAGAACAATCAGCCCCAGCATTTT
>.|.|TRBV4-1|TRBJ1-1
CASSHPTNTEAFF
TGCGCCAGCAGCCACCCTACGAACACTGAAGCTTTCTTT
>TRBD2|.|TRBV7-8|TRBJ2-3
CASSLLAGGLDTQYF
TGTGCCAGCAGCTTACTAGCGGGAGGGCTAGATACGCAGTATTTT
>TRBD2|.|TRBV29-1|TRBJ2-7
CSAGTSGAYEQYF
TGCAGCGCAGGGACTAGCGGAGCCTACGAGCAGTACTTC
>TRBD2|.|TRBV7-9|TRBJ2-5
CASSFLGAGKETQYF
TGTGCCAGCAGCTTCCTCGGAGCGGGAAAAGAGACCCAGTACTTC
>.|.|TRBV6-5|TRBJ1-2
CASSYSTRLNYGYTF
TGTGCCAGCAGTTACTCGACAAGGTTAAACTATGGCTACACCTTC
>.|.|TRBV7-9|TRBJ2-2
CASSRGSSPNTGELFF
TGTGCCAGCAGCCGAGGCAGCTCCCCGAACACCGGGGAGCTGTTTTTT
>TRBD1|once|TRBV5-8|TRBJ2-7
CASSLRDSPYEQYF
TGTGCCAGCAGCCTCCGGGACAGCCCTTACGAGCAGTACTTC
>.|few|TRBV29-1|TRBJ1-5
CSVEEATGPRYF
TGCAGCGTTGAAGAGGCAACAGGGCCCAGGTATTTT
>TRBD2|few|TRBV7-3|TRBJ2-1
CASSARSGSNNEQFF
TGTGCCAGCAGCGCACGGAGCGGGAGCAACAATGAGCAGTTCTTC
>TRBD2|.|TRBV7-2|TRBJ2-7
CASSSGLAGVTGEQYF
TGTGCCAGCAGCTCGGGACTAGCGGGAGTCACCGGGGAGCAGTACTTC